Following are 30 T cell receptor beta chains from one sample sequenced in a study of blood T cell repertoires in COVID-19. Data came from immunoSEQ multiplex PCR; TCRdb stores just in-frame clones and leaves some out. The data contain 300,000 to 350,000 clones, approximately 88% of them seen just once; the ten biggest clones take up more than 5%. The material sequenced was PBMCs or T cells enriched from blood (not recorded which). The receptor set was obtained from a man younger than 45 who had recovered from COVID-19.

The chain carries TRBV9 and TRBJ2-1, with 10 bases that match TRBD2. Losses at the gene ends were 0 bases for V and 6 bases for J; bases not matched to a gene: 9. Per germline, CDR1 SGDLS and CDR2 YYNGEE. CDR3 length: 17 amino acids. The CDR3 nucleotides are TGTGCCAGCAGCGTAGATGACCTAGCGGGGGTTTCCAATGAGCAGTTCTTC. This encodes CASSVDDLAGVSNEQFF.

The V and J genes are TRBV7-8 and TRBJ1-5, with 11 bases lining up with TRBD1. Germline V gene data show CDR1 as SGHVS and CDR2 as FQNEAQ. The CDR3 covers 15 residues. The trim removed 1 base at V and 4 bases at J, leaving 0 bases unmatched. The CDR3 sequence: CASSLGDRGNQPQHF. The CDR3 nucleotides are TGTGCCAGCAGCTTAGGGGACAGGGGGAATCAGCCCCAGCATTTT.

The V gene is TRBV27, the J gene TRBJ2-7; D is perhaps TRBD1 (7 bases). CDR3 size: 13 residues. V was cut by 2 bases and J by 7 bases, with 12 bases left in between. The germline CDR1 and CDR2 sequences are MNHEY and SMNVEV (reference sequence). The CDR3 region is CASSLIRGREQYF. The CDR3 nucleotides are TGTGCCAGCAGTTTAATCAGGGGGAGGGAGCAGTACTTC.

The rearrangement uses TRBV12-3 or TRBV12-4 and TRBJ1-2; 8 nucleotides match TRBD1. The CDR3 runs to 12 residues. V shed 6 bases, J shed 3 bases, and the junction held 0 bases outside the gene matches. As DNA, the CDR3 is TGTGCCAGCAGGGACAGGGACTATGGCTACACCTTC. Amino acids: CASRDRDYGYTF.

V gene TRBV7-6 combines with J gene TRBJ2-7; 8 nucleotides agree with TRBD1. V lost 0 bases to trimming and J lost 4 bases; unmatched junction nucleotides: 5. The CDR3 totals 15 residues. Germline V CDR1 and CDR2: SGHVS, FNYEAQ. CDR3 sequence reads: CASSLAIDRGYEQYF. Written as DNA, the CDR3 is TGTGCCAGCAGCTTAGCGATCGACAGGGGATACGAGCAGTACTTC.

The chain employs TRBV5-1 and TRBJ2-7, with D possibly TRBD2 on 5 matching bases. The CDR3 is 14 residues long. V lost 7 bases and J lost 4, with 18 bases in between. Germline loops: CDR1 SGHRS, CDR2 YFSETQ. The CDR3 coding sequence is TGCGCCAGCGCGCGGAGCGGACGAACATACGAGCAGTACTTC. This encodes CASARSGRTYEQYF.

This chain connects TRBV19 to TRBJ2-2, with TRBD2 matching 13 bases. The CDR3 contains 16 residues. The junction had 6 bases not matched to a gene; V was cut back by 4 bases and J by 7 bases. Per the germline V gene, CDR1 is LNHDA and CDR2 is SQIVND (reference sequence). The CDR3 nucleotides are TGTGCCAGTAGTACCAGGACTAGCGGGGGCCTCGGGGAGCTGTTTTTT. Amino acid sequence: CASSTRTSGGLGELFF.

The rearrangement links TRBV28 to TRBJ2-7; possible D gene TRBD1, 5 bases. This CDR3 region has 14 residues. Deletions cut 8 bases from V and 5 bases from J, with 19 bases between. The germline V gene encodes CDR1 MDHEN and CDR2 SYDVKM. CDR3 nucleotides: TGTGCCAGCTCCTTACTTGGGGCTTTGGACGAGCAGTACTTC. Its protein product is CASSLLGALDEQYF.

The V gene is TRBV10-3, the J gene TRBJ1-2; 9 bases match TRBD1. The CDR3 has 14 amino acids. The germline CDR1 and CDR2 sequences are ENHRY and SYGVKD. V trimming: 7 bases; J trimming: 4 bases; junction bases outside the gene matches: 7. Here the CDR3 reads CAITDGTGPYGYTF. CDR3 nucleotides: TGTGCCATCACCGATGGGACAGGGCCCTATGGCTACACCTTC.

The CDR3 loop reads CASSINRRNTEAFF. CDR3 DNA sequence: TGTGCCAGTAGTATAAATAGGAGGAACACTGAAGCTTTCTTT. The V and J genes are TRBV19 and TRBJ1-1; no reliable D call. The V gene lost 2 bases and the J gene lost 1 base, with 8 bases spanning the gap. The germline V gene encodes CDR1 LNHDA and CDR2 SQIVND (reference sequence). The CDR3 totals 14 residues.

This chain uses TRBV15 with TRBJ2-7; 11 nucleotides match TRBD2. The CDR3 extends over 15 amino acids. Trimming took 0 bases from V and 4 from J; bases not matched to a gene: 2. CDR1 and CDR2 from the germline V gene are LNHNV and YYDKDF (reference sequence). The chain's CDR3 is CATSREGTSGYEQYF. Here the CDR3 DNA reads TGTGCCACCAGCAGAGAAGGGACTAGCGGATACGAGCAGTACTTC. Filled out from reference TRBV15 and TRBJ2-7, the complete variable domain reads DAMVIQNPRYQVTQFGKPVTLSCSQTLNHNVMYWYQQKSSQAPKLLFHYYDKDFNNEADTPDNFQSRRPNTSFCFLDIRSPGLGDTAMYLCATSREGTSGYEQYFGPGTRLTVT.

This rearrangement joins TRBV5-4 to TRBJ2-2, with TRBD1 matching over 10 bases. In germline, CDR1 is SGHNT, CDR2 YYREEE (reference sequence). This CDR3 has 16 amino acids. V lost 3 bases and J lost 4; bases outside the gene matches: 6. CDR3 residues: CASSSPGTGVTGELFF. CDR3 coding DNA: TGTGCCAGCAGCTCCCCCGGGACAGGGGTCACCGGGGAGCTGTTTTTT.

The chain has TRBV7-8 and TRBJ2-5; 12 bases line up with TRBD2. The trim removed 5 bases at V and 1 base at J, leaving 5 bases unmatched. The V gene's germline CDR1 is SGHVS and CDR2 FQNEAQ. The CDR3 extends over 16 amino acids. DNA of the CDR3: TGTGCCAGCAGCCGTACTAGCGGGGGGATCCAAGAGACCCAGTACTTC. It specifies CASSRTSGGIQETQYF. Full variable domain (rest looked up from reference TRBV7-8 and TRBJ2-5): GAGVSQSPRYKVAKRGQDVALRCDPISGHVSLFWYQQALGQGPEFLTYFQNEAQLDKSGLPSDRFFAERPEGSVSTLKIQRTQQEDSAVYLCASSRTSGGIQETQYFGPGTRLLVL.

This CDR3 is CASSGTRGNIQYF. The CDR3 nucleotides are TGTGCCAGCAGCGGGACAAGGGGAAACATTCAGTACTTC. This chain joins TRBV2 and TRBJ2-4; weak D call: TRBD1 (6 bases). The V end lost 6 bases, the J end lost 6 bases, and 12 bases lay between the germline ends. CDR3 size: 13 residues. CDR1 and CDR2 (germline): SNHLY, FYNNEI.

This sequence joins TRBV19 and TRBJ1-2; 10 bases match TRBD1. Germline-derived CDR1 and CDR2 are LNHDA and SQIVND (reference sequence). J lost 4 bases, V lost 7 bases, and 6 bases had no gene match. The CDR3 sequence is 14 residues long. DNA for the CDR3: TGTGCCAGTATTCCGACAGGGGGCGGCTATGGCTACACCTTC. Encoded protein: CASIPTGGGYGYTF. Using reference TRBV19 and TRBJ1-2 for the parts outside the CDR3, the full variable domain is DGGITQSPKYLFRKEGQNVTLSCEQNLNHDAMYWYRQDPGQGLRLIYYSQIVNDFQKGDIAEGYSVSREKKESFPLTVTSAQKNPTAFYLCASIPTGGGYGYTFGSGTRLTVV.

The chain joins TRBV28 to TRBJ2-1, with 7 bases identical to TRBD2. Germline values: CDR1 MDHEN, CDR2 SYDVKM. V was clipped by 3 bases and J by 5 bases; unmatched bases: 7. The CDR3 has 15 amino acids. CDR3: CASSFRGDSDNEQFF. The CDR3 coding sequence is TGTGCCAGCAGTTTTCGGGGGGATAGCGACAATGAGCAGTTCTTC.

This sequence joins TRBV5-1 and TRBJ1-6, with TRBD1 as a possible D gene (6 bases). The CDR3 is made up of 15 amino acids. With 0 bases removed from V and 8 bases from J, the gap between germline ends came to 12 bases. Germline V gives CDR1 SGHRS, CDR2 YFSETQ. The CDR3 reads CASSLARGGDSPLHF. The DNA for the CDR3 is TGCGCCAGCAGCTTGGCCAGGGGAGGGGATTCACCCCTCCACTTT.

The genes are TRBV28 and TRBJ2-7, with TRBD1 matching over 7 bases. This CDR3 is built from 13 residues. Trimming at V came to 5 bases and at J to 3 bases, leaving 4 bases not matched to a gene. Germline V lookup: CDR1 MDHEN, CDR2 SYDVKM. CDR3 DNA: TGTGCCAGCAGTAGCCGGGACAGCTACGAGCAGTACTTC. Translating gives CASSSRDSYEQYF.

This chain uses TRBV28 with TRBJ1-1; D not resolved. This CDR3 spans 14 amino acids. The germline V and J ends were trimmed by 3 bases and 0 bases, with 8 bases remaining between them. Germline V gene sequence: CDR1 MDHEN, CDR2 SYDVKM. CDR3 nucleotides: TGTGCCAGCAGTTTGCACACGTTGAACACTGAAGCTTTCTTT. Protein sequence: CASSLHTLNTEAFF.

This clone was counted between two and nine times. The V gene is TRBV15, the J gene TRBJ1-2; D gene unclear. The CDR3 consists of 12 residues. The V gene's germline CDR1 is LNHNV and CDR2 YYDKDF (reference sequence). V was clipped by 6 bases and J by 8 bases, with 13 bases between them. The chain's CDR3 is CATSIGTGGYTF. The CDR3 DNA follows: TGTGCCACCAGTATCGGAACGGGAGGCTACACCTTC.

The chain carries TRBV21-1 and TRBJ1-3. TRBV21-1 is listed as a pseudogene. The CDR3 totals 16 residues. In DNA form, the CDR3 reads TGTGCCAGCAGCAAAGGAGGGTCCCGTAATGGGGACACCATATATTTT. This encodes CASSKGGSRNGDTIYF.

This clone was recorded only once. The chain carries TRBV28 and TRBJ1-1, with 8 nucleotides matching TRBD1. The V gene end was trimmed by 6 bases and the J gene end by 5 bases; junction bases not matched to a gene: 8. CDR3 length equals 14 residues. Germline values: CDR1 MDHEN, CDR2 SYDVKM. The DNA for the CDR3 is TGTGCCAGCAGCCCAGGGGGCGCAGGAACTGAAGCTTTCTTT. Amino acids: CASSPGGAGTEAFF.

The genes are TRBV19 and TRBJ1-1, with 9 bases fitting TRBD1. The junction had 5 bases not matched to a gene; V was cut back by 5 bases and J by 4 bases. In germline, CDR1 is LNHDA, CDR2 SQIVND (reference sequence). CDR3 size: 14 residues. CDR3 DNA: TGTGCCAGTAGTGGACAGGGGTCTGCCACTGAAGCTTTCTTT. As protein: CASSGQGSATEAFF.

The chain links TRBV9 to TRBJ2-1, with 8 bases that match TRBD2. The CDR3 is 15 amino acids. Germline loops: CDR1 SGDLS, CDR2 YYNGEE. V was pared by 4 bases and J by 4 bases, with 7 bases of the junction left unmatched. This CDR3 is CASSPGTRAYNEQFF. The CDR3 DNA reads as TGTGCCAGCAGCCCCGGGACTAGAGCGTACAATGAGCAGTTCTTC. The whole variable domain, filled in from reference TRBV9 and TRBJ2-1, reads DSGVTQTPKHLITATGQRVTLRCSPRSGDLSVYWYQQSLDQGLQFLIQYYNGEERAKGNILERFSAQQFPDLHSELNLSSLELGDSALYFCASSPGTRAYNEQFFGPGTRLTVL.

The chain couples TRBV24-1 to TRBJ2-2; 11 bases are a match to TRBD2. Germline values: CDR1 KGHDR, CDR2 SFDVKD. V gave up 5 bases and J gave up 1 base; unmatched junction bases: 11. The CDR3 is 19 residues long. The CDR3: CATSGSPGTSGQNTGELFF. The CDR3 DNA follows: TGTGCCACCAGTGGTTCCCCCGGGACTAGCGGACAGAACACCGGGGAGCTGTTTTTT.

This chain uses TRBV11-3 with TRBJ2-2, with a tentative D call TRBD2 (7 bases). The V gene's germline CDR1 is SGHNT and CDR2 YENEEA. This CDR3 comprises 14 residues. Trimming stripped 5 bases from V and 5 bases from J, with 12 bases between. The CDR3 DNA sequence: TGTGCCAGCAGCCGGGGGGCGGCGACCGGGGAGCTGTTTTTT. Residues: CASSRGAATGELFF. Full variable domain (remainder filled in from reference TRBV11-3 and TRBJ2-2): EAGVVQSPRYKIIEKKQPVAFWCNPISGHNTLYWYLQNLGQGPELLIRYENEEAVDDSQLPKDRFSAERLKGVDSTLKIQPAELGDSAVYLCASSRGAATGELFFGEGSRLTVL.

The chain uses TRBV27 and TRBJ2-3, with TRBD2 identical over 13 bases. Germline CDR1 MNHEY, CDR2 SMNVEV (reference sequence). The junction had 5 bases not matched to a gene; V was cut back by 2 bases and J by 0 bases. This CDR3 has 18 residues. This CDR3 is CASSLMGLAGLSTDTQYF. For the CDR3, the DNA is TGTGCCAGCAGTTTAATGGGACTAGCGGGGCTTAGCACAGATACGCAGTATTTT.

The chain has TRBV6-2 or TRBV6-3 and TRBJ2-1, with D possibly TRBD2 on 6 matching bases. Trimming pared 6 bases from V and 0 bases from J, leaving 15 bases between. The CDR3 spans 16 residues. Germline V CDR1 and CDR2: MNHEY, SVGEGT. The CDR3 protein is CASSPTGLRSYNEQFF. The CDR3 bases are TGTGCCAGCAGCCCAACGGGACTCCGCTCCTACAATGAGCAGTTCTTC.

V is TRBV13 and J is TRBJ1-2; D ambiguous. Trimming cost V 4 bases and J 6 bases, with 15 bases left between them. Germline values: CDR1 PRHDT, CDR2 FYEKMQ (reference sequence). This CDR3 region has 14 residues. The CDR3 nucleotides read TGTGCCAGCAGCTCCGCCGAGGTCGGCGATGGCTACACCTTC. It codes for CASSSAEVGDGYTF.

V is TRBV28 and J is TRBJ2-7; 11 bases are shared with TRBD2. CDR1 and CDR2 from the germline V gene are MDHEN and SYDVKM. This CDR3 has 14 residues. V shed 5 bases and J 2 bases; nucleotides not matched to a gene: 2. The DNA for the CDR3 is TGTGCCAGCAGTAGACTAGCGGGGACCTACGAGCAGTACTTC. Amino acids: CASSRLAGTYEQYF. The full variable domain, its missing parts supplied by reference TRBV28 and TRBJ2-7, is DVKVTQSSRYLVKRTGEKVFLECVQDMDHENMFWYRQDPGLGLRLIYFSYDVKMKEKGDIPEGYSVSREKKERFSLILESASTNQTSMYLCASSRLAGTYEQYFGPGTRLTVT.